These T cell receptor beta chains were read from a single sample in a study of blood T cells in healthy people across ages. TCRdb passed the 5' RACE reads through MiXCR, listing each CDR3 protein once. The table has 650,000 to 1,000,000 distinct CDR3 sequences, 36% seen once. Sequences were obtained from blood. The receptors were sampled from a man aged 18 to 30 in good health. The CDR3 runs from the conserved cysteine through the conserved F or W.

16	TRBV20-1	CSARGREGSSYNEQFF
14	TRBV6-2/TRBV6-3	CASRPGLAAGEQFF
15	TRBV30	CAWSVRAGLSYEQYF
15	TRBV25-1	CASRTGGAFNHEQYF
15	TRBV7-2	CASSESPSDSHEQYF
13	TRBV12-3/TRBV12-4	CASSKDRYNEQFF
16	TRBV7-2	CASSLEGSGNTDTQYF
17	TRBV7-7	CASSLEIRPGYNNEQFF
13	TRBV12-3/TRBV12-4	CASLIAGGYEQYF
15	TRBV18	CASSLDIRQNSPLHF
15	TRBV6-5	CASSPTVYSNQPQHF
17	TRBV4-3	CASSQDLAGQSQETQYF
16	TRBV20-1	CSAHERTGGDGSPLHF
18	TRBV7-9	CASSLAMAPSSSGYGRYF
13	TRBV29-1	CSVEGQGASEAFF
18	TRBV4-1	CASSQDMTSGGLGEAQYF
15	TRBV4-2	CASSLSGGQAGELFF
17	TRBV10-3	CAISESDRGSSSYEQYF
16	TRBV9	CASTRQGGDAYNEQFF
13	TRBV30	CAWSAGLSTEAFF
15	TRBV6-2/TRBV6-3	CASSYARPYTYGQYF
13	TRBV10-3	CAIQGQPLETQYF
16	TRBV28	CASSLTGTSGGKTQYF
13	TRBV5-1	CASSLGGRSGYTF
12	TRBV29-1	CSVEENDYEAFF
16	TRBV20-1	CSARDLFYPMNTEAFF
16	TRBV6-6	CASSHRDRAKGQPQHF
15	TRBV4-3	CASSQEMQRHYGYTF
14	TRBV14	CASSPRTGRRWQYF
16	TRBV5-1	CASSSTGGAVVYGYTF
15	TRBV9	CASSPGQLASYEQYF
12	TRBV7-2	CASSLSGSTQYF
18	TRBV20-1	CSARGRADLTSNNYGYTF
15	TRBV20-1	CSARDRTSGTDTQYF
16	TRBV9	CASSSWGGGGSDTQYF
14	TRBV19	CASSTGGLGPEAFF
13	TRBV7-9	CASSESSGNTIYF
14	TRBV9	CASSVEDRDPEAFF
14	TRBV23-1	CAGPATGEKETQYF
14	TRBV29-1	CSVGDRPTNYGYTF
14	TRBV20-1	CSARSGTGAYEQYF
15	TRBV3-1	CASSLPGQGNTEAFF
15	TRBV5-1	CASSFSMGGQETQYF
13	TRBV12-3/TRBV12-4	CASTQQGFRPQHF
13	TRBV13	CASSEQGSDTQYF
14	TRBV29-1	CSVVGTGNTDTQYF
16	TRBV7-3	CASSLVGAGEYNEQFF
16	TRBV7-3	CASSLGPAGFKETQYF